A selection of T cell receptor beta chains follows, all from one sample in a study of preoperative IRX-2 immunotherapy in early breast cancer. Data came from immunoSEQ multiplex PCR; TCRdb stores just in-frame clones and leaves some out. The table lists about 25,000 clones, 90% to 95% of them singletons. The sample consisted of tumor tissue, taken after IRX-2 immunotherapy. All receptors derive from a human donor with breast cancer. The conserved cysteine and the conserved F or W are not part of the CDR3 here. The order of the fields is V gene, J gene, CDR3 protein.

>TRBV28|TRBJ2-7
ASLSPGRHYEQY
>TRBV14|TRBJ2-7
ASSQTGHAYEQY
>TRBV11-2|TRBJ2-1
ASSLVAGAFNEQF
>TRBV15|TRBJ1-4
ATSRTGVNEKLF
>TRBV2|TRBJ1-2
ASSPQTGGWGYT
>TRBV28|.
ASSLLGLYEQY
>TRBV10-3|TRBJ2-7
AISERQGKEVGYEQY
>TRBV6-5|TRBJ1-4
ASSYRGVGEKLF
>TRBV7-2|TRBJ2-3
ASSRGLAGDSADTQY
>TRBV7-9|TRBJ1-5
ASSLGGWGSNQPQH
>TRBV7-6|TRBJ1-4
ASSHATVGTNEKLF
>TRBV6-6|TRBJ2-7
ASSGQGPYEQY
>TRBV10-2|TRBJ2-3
ASRATERGPADTQY
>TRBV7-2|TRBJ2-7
ASSLGVALEQY
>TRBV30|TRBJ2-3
AWIKHGATDTQY
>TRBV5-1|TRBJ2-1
ASSSLAGGPRDEQF
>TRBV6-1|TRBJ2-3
ASKVIRGSADTQY
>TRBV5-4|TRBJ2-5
ASSLPRVGQETQY
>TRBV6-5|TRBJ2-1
ASSYADSYNEQF
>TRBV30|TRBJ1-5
AWSGGTPQPQH
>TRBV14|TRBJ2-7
ASSQDRREQY
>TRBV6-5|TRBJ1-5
ASSLTGQPNQPQH
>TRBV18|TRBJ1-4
ASSLGHTVAEKLF
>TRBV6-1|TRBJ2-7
ASSLSTYEQY
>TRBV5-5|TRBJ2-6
ASSLTGADDVGANVLT
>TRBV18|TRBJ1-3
ASSPDSPYSGNTIY
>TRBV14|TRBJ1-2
ASSSQGNYGYT
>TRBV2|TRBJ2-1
ASGFLGSRTGIEQF
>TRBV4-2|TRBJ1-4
ASSQNTGTGPEKLF
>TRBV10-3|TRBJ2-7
AMGGGRTYEQY
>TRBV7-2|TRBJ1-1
ASSLGQNTEAF
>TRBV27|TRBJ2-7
ASRGAATYEQY
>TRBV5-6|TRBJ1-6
ASSFGNRGHNNSPLH
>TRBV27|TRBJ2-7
ASSSSRVARREPHYEQY
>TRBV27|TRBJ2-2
ASSFRLNSWTANTGELF
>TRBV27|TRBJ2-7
ASSLSNLLGLAVWDEQY
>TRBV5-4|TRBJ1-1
ASSLDREPISTEAF
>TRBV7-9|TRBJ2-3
ASSFSADTQY
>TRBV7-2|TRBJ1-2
ASSHSNRESDRPLYGYT
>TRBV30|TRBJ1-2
ASSTKLGIYGYT
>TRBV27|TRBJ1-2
ASSNRGVYGYT
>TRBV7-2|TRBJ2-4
ASSLLNRDRVH
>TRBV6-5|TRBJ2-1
ASSGRATEQF
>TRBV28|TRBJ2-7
ASSLRGQGAKDEQY
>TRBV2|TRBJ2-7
ASRVTGRGEQY
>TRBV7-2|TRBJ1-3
ASSSWTGGSGNTIY
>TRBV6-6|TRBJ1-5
ASRNNRVPNQPQH
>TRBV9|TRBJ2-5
ASSVGGVQETQY
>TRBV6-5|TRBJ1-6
ASTRNRGYNSPLH
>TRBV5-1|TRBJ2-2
ASSNRTGEGGELF
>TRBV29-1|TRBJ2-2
SVEQGAGGFTGELF
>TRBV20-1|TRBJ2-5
SARLAREQY
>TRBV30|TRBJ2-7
AWSTGNEQY
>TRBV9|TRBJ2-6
ASRSGTSSGANVLT
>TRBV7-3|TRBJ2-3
ASSLQGTGGPDTQY